This T cell receptor (beta chain) appears in the sequencing data of a study of CD4 T cells in relation to SARS-CoV-2 and coronaviruses. Across the whole study: TCR beta CDR3s were sequenced after approximately ten-day antigen culture of PBMCs.

The germline V gene encodes CDR1 SSHAT and CDR2 FNYEAQ (reference sequence). J gave up 0 bases and V 1 base, and 3 bases lay outside the gene matches. This CDR3 comprises 15 residues. Of note for this clone: Its target is unknown.

Measured with immunoSEQ multiplex PCR; TCRdb has only the in-frame clones, and not every one. The sample carries nearly 25,000 clones, roughly 70% recorded once. Unexposed donor CD4+ T cells date from about 2011-2018, before the COVID-19 pandemic. After ten to eleven days of culture, CD4+ T cells were isolated. The V and J genes are TRBV7-7 and TRBJ2-7; 7 bases fit TRBD1. Input material: CD4+ T cells from PBMCs, cultured in vitro. The receptor was derived from a human donor in good health. CDR3 amino acids: CASSLGQGHSYEQYF. The CDR3 coding sequence is TGTGCCAGCAGCTTAGGACAGGGCCACTCCTACGAGCAGTACTTC. The full variable domain, completed using reference TRBV7-7 and TRBJ2-7, is GAGVSQSPRYKVTKRGQDVTLRCDPISSHATLYWYQQALGQGPEFLTYFNYEAQPDKSGLPSDRFSAERPEGSISTLTIQRTEQRDSAMYRCASSLGQGHSYEQYFGPGTRLTVT.